This TCR beta chain was documented in a study of response to subunit inactivated influenza vaccine. V lost 5 bases to trimming and J lost 2 bases, with 16 bases between them. This CDR3 spans 16 amino acids. TCRdb ran MiXCR on the RT-PCR reads and lists one entry per CDR3 protein. The sample has 610,000 or so distinct CDR3 sequences, about 15% seen once. This material consisted of PBMCs from blood, taken less than 13 days after vaccination. The rearrangement joins TRBV12-3 or TRBV12-4 to TRBJ1-3; tentative D call: TRBD1 (6 bases). This receptor was taken from a man between 50 and 59 years old who received an inactivated influenza vaccine. The CDR3 DNA sequence: TGTGCCAGCAGTCGACGGGCAGGGGAGGCTGGAAACACCATATATTTT. Encoded protein: CASSRRAGEAGNTIYF.